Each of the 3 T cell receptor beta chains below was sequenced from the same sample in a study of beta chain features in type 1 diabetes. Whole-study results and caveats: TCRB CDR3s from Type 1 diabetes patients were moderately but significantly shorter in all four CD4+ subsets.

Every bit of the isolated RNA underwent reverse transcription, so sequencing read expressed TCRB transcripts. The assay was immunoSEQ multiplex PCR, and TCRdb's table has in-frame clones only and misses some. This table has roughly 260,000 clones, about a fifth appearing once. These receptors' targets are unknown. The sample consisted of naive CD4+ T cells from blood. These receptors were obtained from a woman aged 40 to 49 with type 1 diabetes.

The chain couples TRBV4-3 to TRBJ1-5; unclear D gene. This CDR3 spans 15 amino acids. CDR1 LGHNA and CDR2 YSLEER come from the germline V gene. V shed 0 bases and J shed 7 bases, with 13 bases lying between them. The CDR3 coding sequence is TGCGCCAGCAGCCAAGAGCGGGGAGGCGCCCAGCCCCAGCATTTT. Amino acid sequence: CASSQERGGAQPQHF.

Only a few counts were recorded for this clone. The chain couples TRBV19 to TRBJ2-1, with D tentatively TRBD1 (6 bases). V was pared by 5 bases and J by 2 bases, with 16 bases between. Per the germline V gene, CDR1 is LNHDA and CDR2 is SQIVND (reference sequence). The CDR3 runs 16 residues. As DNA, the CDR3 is TGTGCCAGTAGTTTGGGCTCACAGGGTCCCTACAATGAGCAGTTCTTC. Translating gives CASSLGSQGPYNEQFF.

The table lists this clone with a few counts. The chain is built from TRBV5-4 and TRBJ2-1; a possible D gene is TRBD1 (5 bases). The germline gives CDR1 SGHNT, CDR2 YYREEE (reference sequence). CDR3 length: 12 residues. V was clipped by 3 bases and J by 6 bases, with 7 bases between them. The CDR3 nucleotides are TGTGCCAGCAGCTCGACAGTCAATGAGCAGTTCTTC. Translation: CASSSTVNEQFF.